A selection of T cell receptor beta chains follows, all from one sample in a study of human T cells and chemical hapten exposure. TCRdb passed the RACE reads through MiXCR, listing each CDR3 protein once. The sample carries some 190,000 distinct CDR3 sequences, about 20% recorded once. The sample here was whole blood, taken in connection with sensitization to the hapten diphenylcyclopropenone (DPC). The source of these receptors is a woman aged 50 to 60 with alopecia areata. Some clones in this sample may be carry-over from other donors' samples. The CDR3 runs from the conserved cysteine through the conserved F or W. The D gene is left open where the match is weak. A clone size is listed for some rows: how often the clone was seen (once, few, many), or a class if it is expanded.

size	J	V	D	DNA	CDR3
.	TRBJ2-1	TRBV29-1	TRBD2	TGCAGCGTTGAAGAAACGGGAGTGCCAGCGGGGGAGCAGTTCTTC	CSVEETGVPAGEQFF
.	TRBJ1-5	TRBV29-1	.	TGCAGCGTTGGTGGCAACGGTCAGCCCCAGCATTTT	CSVGGNGQPQHF
few	TRBJ2-2	TRBV27	.	TGTGCCAGCAGTTTTGTCGAGCGGGCCACCGGGGAGCTGTTTTTT	CASSFVERATGELFF
many	TRBJ2-5	TRBV7-8	TRBD2	TGTGCCAGCGGCGGGGGGGCCGGAGGGACCCAGTACTTC	CASGGGAGGTQYF
.	TRBJ1-2	TRBV20-1	TRBD1	TGCAGTGCTAGTAATGCAGGGGGCCTCGGCTACACCTTC	CSASNAGGLGYTF
.	TRBJ2-3	TRBV5-6	TRBD2	TGTGCCAGCAGCCCCCTGTTCGATAGCGGGAGAACAGATACGCAGTATTTT	CASSPLFDSGRTDTQYF
.	TRBJ2-1	TRBV7-8	TRBD1	TGTGCCAGCAGCTTCCGGGACAGGGGCGACAATGAGCAGTTCTTC	CASSFRDRGDNEQFF
.	TRBJ2-2	TRBV27	.	TGTGCCAGCAGTCCCGGTTTGGGGGCGAACACCGGGGAGCTGTTTTTT	CASSPGLGANTGELFF
many	TRBJ1-1	TRBV20-1	.	TGCAGTGCTAGATCAGGGCGGGTCACTGAAGCTTTCTTT	CSARSGRVTEAFF
.	TRBJ2-7	TRBV21-1	.	TGTGCCAGCAGCAAACCGAGCCAAAAGTACGAGCAGTACTTC	CASSKPSQKYEQYF
few	TRBJ2-3	TRBV5-1	TRBD2	TGCGCCAGCAGCTTAGGCGGGAGTGGCTCAGATACGCAGTATTTT	CASSLGGSGSDTQYF
few	TRBJ2-1	TRBV20-1	.	TGCAGTGCTAGAGGCGGGTCCAACTCCTACAATGAGCAGTTCTTC	CSARGGSNSYNEQFF
few	TRBJ1-6	TRBV5-1	.	TGCGCCAGCAGCTCTAGCCCGGGACACCCTAATTCACCCCTCCACTTT	CASSSSPGHPNSPLHF
few	TRBJ2-2	TRBV20-1	TRBD1	TGCAGTGCTAGAGCAACCCAGGGACAGGGGTTGACCGGGGAGCTGTTTTTT	CSARATQGQGLTGELFF
.	TRBJ1-1	TRBV6-5	TRBD1	TGTGCCAGCAGTGGCCGGACAGGCCCTGAAGCTTTCTTT	CASSGRTGPEAFF
few	TRBJ2-7	TRBV7-9	.	TGTGCCAGCAGCTTCGAGACAGAGAGTAGCGAGCAGTACTTC	CASSFETESSEQYF
.	TRBJ2-7	TRBV12-3/TRBV12-4	.	TGTGCCAGCAGTTTGTGGGTAGGAGAGGGCGAGCAGTACTTC	CASSLWVGEGEQYF
.	TRBJ2-7	TRBV5-1	TRBD2	TGCGCCAGCAGCTTGCCAGCGGGAGCTGACGAGCAGTACTTC	CASSLPAGADEQYF
few	TRBJ2-1	TRBV11-3	.	TGTGCCAGCAGTGGGACTGCCGATGAGCAGTTCTTC	CASSGTADEQFF
once	TRBJ1-3	TRBV4-2	.	TGTGCCAGCAGCCAAGAAGGAATGGAGGGGACCTCTGGAAACACCATATATTTT	CASSQEGMEGTSGNTIYF
.	TRBJ2-1	TRBV5-1	TRBD2	TGCGCCAGCAGCTTGAGTAGCGGGAGTAGCTCCTACAATGAGCAGTTCTTC	CASSLSSGSSSYNEQFF
.	TRBJ2-1	TRBV10-2	.	TGCGCCAGCAGTGAGTCTGCGGGGAGCCACGGGAATGAGCAGTTCTTC	CASSESAGSHGNEQFF
few	TRBJ2-2	TRBV27	.	TGTGCCAGCTCCCCTTCCGGGCCGGGCACCGGGGAGCTGTTTTTT	CASSPSGPGTGELFF
few	TRBJ2-1	TRBV10-3	TRBD2	TGTGCCATCAGTGAAGCGGGAGAAAGATACAATGAGCAGTTCTTC	CAISEAGERYNEQFF
few	TRBJ2-3	TRBV29-1	TRBD1	TGCAGCGTTGAAGATCTGGCCAGGGGGCCGACAGATACGCAGTATTTT	CSVEDLARGPTDTQYF
.	TRBJ1-1	TRBV3-1	.	TGTGCCAGCAGCCAGGTCAGGGAAGGCCTGGGGGCTTTCTTT	CASSQVREGLGAFF
.	TRBJ2-5	TRBV7-9	.	TGTGCCAGCAGCGTAACAGGGGCCCGGGAGGAGACCCAGTACTTC	CASSVTGAREETQYF
many	TRBJ2-1	TRBV27	.	TGTGCCAGCAGTTTATTGAGGGTACACAATGAGCAGTTCTTC	CASSLLRVHNEQFF
few	TRBJ2-3	TRBV7-9	.	TGTGCCAGCAGCTTAGAGGTAGTTCACCGCGCAGATACGCAGTATTTT	CASSLEVVHRADTQYF
.	TRBJ1-1	TRBV28	TRBD1	TGTGCCAGCAGTTCGGGACAGGGATTCACTGAAGCTTTCTTT	CASSSGQGFTEAFF
.	TRBJ2-3	TRBV20-1	.	TGCAGTGCTAGAGTTGACCCTTGGCAGAACACAGATACGCAGTATTTT	CSARVDPWQNTDTQYF
few	TRBJ1-6	TRBV28	.	TGTGCCAGCAGTTTAACCCAGGGACTCGGAAATTCACCCCTCCACTTT	CASSLTQGLGNSPLHF
few	TRBJ1-2	TRBV6-5	.	TGTGCCAGCAGCCGCCAGGGACACCGATCCTATGGCTACACCTTC	CASSRQGHRSYGYTF
.	TRBJ2-5	TRBV7-3	.	TGTGCCAGCAGCTTATCCAGCACACAGACCCAGTACTTC	CASSLSSTQTQYF